This T cell receptor (beta chain) appears in the sequencing data of a study of T cells after yellow fever vaccination. TCRdb reprocessed the 5' RACE reads via MiXCR and lists one record per CDR3 protein. The sample contains just under 600,000 distinct CDR3 sequences, about 14% of which appear only once. CDR1 is LGHNA and CDR2 is YSLEER in the germline V gene. V lost 0 bases and J 2 bases, leaving 11 bases between the germline ends. CDR3 size: 15 residues. The rearrangement joins TRBV4-3 to TRBJ2-7; D is unclear. This clonotype was obtained from a young man who received the YFV17D yellow fever vaccine. The sequencing here drew on PBMCs, taken on the day of the yellow fever booster vaccination. CDR3 nucleotide sequence: TGCGCCAGCAGCCAAGACCGCGGCCCGACCTACGAGCAGTACTTC. Translating it yields CASSQDRGPTYEQYF.